This T cell receptor beta chain was obtained from a study of post-analysis software for immune sequencing data. TCR beta libraries were prepared from cDNA with unique molecular identifiers. TCRdb re-called the PCR reads through MiXCR, storing one row per CDR3 protein. The sample comprises hundreds of thousands of distinct CDR3 sequences, 59% of which are singletons, and around 11% rests with the top ten. A few counts support this clonotype. Its antigen is currently unknown. CDR1 and CDR2 (germline): SGHRS, YFSETQ. The length of the CDR3 is 14 residues. Trimming cost V 2 bases and J 6 bases, with 14 bases left between them. General study points: Strong co-clustering by F measure was evident for samples that had been prepared in the same batch. The study found TRBV5-6, TRBV5-1 and TRBV20-1 among about five TRBV segments more frequent in patients than controls.

The specimen was blood. This TCR came from a girl aged 2-10 years with multiple sclerosis. The rearrangement joins TRBV5-1 to TRBJ1-1; D unresolved. CDR3 protein: CASSLGRSAAEAFF. Written as DNA, the CDR3 is TGCGCCAGCAGCTTAGGAAGGTCGGCCGCTGAAGCTTTCTTT.